This TCR beta chain emerged from a study of cytomegalovirus exposure and HLA in healthy donors. There are 14 residues in the CDR3. Trimming cost V 6 bases and J 7 bases; bases outside gene matches: 10. Germline CDR1 is SGHAT and CDR2 is FQNNGV. With 60 Vbeta and 13 Jbeta primers, the PCR was carried out. Sequencing was performed with immunoSEQ multiplex PCR; in TCRdb, only in-frame clones are kept and a portion is missing. The sample carries 180,000 or so clones, 80% to 90% recorded once. This sequence joins TRBV11-2 and TRBJ1-1; 8 bases are shared with TRBD1. The sequenced sample was PBMCs. This receptor was taken from a man between 18 and 35 years old in good health and CMV-seropositive. CDR3 residues: CASRRQGNHREAFF. The CDR3 DNA is TGTGCCAGCAGGCGACAGGGGAATCACCGTGAAGCTTTCTTT.